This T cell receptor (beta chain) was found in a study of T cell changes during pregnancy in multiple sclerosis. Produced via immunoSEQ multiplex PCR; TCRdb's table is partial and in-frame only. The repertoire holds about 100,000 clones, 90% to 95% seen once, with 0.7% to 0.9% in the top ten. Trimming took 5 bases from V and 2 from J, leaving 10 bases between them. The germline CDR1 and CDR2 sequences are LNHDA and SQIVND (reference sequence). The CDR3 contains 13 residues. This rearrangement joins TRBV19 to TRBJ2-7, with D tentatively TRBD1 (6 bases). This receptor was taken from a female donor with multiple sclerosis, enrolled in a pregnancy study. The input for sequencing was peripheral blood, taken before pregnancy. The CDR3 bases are TGTGCCAGTAGTGTACAGGGCCCCTACGAGCAGTACTTC. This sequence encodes CASSVQGPYEQYF. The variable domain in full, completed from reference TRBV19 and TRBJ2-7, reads DGGITQSPKYLFRKEGQNVTLSCEQNLNHDAMYWYRQDPGQGLRLIYYSQIVNDFQKGDIAEGYSVSREKKESFPLTVTSAQKNPTAFYLCASSVQGPYEQYFGPGTRLTVT.